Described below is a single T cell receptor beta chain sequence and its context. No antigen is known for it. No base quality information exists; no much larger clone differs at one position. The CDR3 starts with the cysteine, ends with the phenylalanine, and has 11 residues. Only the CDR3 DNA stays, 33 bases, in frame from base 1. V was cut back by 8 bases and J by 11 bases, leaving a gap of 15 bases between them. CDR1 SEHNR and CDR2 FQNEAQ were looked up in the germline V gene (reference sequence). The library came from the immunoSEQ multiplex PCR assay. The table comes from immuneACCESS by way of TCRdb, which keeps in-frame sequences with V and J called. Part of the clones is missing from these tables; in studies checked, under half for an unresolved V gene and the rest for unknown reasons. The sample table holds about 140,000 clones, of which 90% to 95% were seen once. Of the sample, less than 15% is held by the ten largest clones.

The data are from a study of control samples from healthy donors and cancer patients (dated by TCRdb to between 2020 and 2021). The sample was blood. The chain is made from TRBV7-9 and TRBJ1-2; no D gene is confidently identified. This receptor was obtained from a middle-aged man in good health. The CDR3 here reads CASAVESAYTF. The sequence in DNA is TGTGCCAGCGCCGTAGAATCTGCATACACCTTC.